The 15 T cell receptor beta chains listed next were all sequenced from one sample in a study of T-cell memory formation after mild COVID-19. TCRdb reanalysed the 5' RACE reads using MiXCR and keeps one entry per CDR3 protein. Here the sample spans fewer than 300,000 distinct CDR3 sequences, around 15% being singletons. Sequenced sample: PBMCs or a T cell subset sorted from them (not recorded which). The receptors come from a man aged 18-30 years who had mild COVID-19 (a few samples of this study predate the infection). Cell type and time point are not known.

This clonotype turned up a few times. This sequence joins TRBV12-3 or TRBV12-4 and TRBJ1-1; D gene ambiguous. V lost 5 bases and J lost 1, with 14 bases in between. CDR3 length: 15 residues. CDR3 region: CASSPWVRGNTEAFF. Written as DNA, the CDR3 is TGTGCCAGCAGTCCCTGGGTCCGGGGGAACACTGAAGCTTTCTTT.

The table lists this clonotype with many counts. The chain joins TRBV11-2 to TRBJ2-1, with D uncertain. This CDR3 has 12 amino acids. CDR1 is SGHAT, CDR2 FQNNGV, per germline. V was clipped by 5 bases and J by 10 bases, with 12 bases between them. The CDR3 DNA reads as TGTGCCAGCAGCGGAGAAAATTTAGAGCAGTTCTTC. It encodes CASSGENLEQFF.

This clonotype came up a few times. This sequence joins TRBV6-2 or TRBV6-3 and TRBJ1-1; no clear D gene. Looked up from germline, CDR1 is MNHEY and CDR2 is SVGEGT. Trimming took 0 bases from V and 1 from J, leaving 9 bases between them. This CDR3 has 15 residues. For the CDR3, the DNA is TGTGCCAGCAGTTACTCGATCAAGGGGAACACTGAAGCTTTCTTT. The encoded protein is CASSYSIKGNTEAFF.

This clonotype was seen a handful of times. This sequence joins TRBV7-9 and TRBJ1-1, with 8 bases fitting TRBD1. V was pared by 6 bases and J by 5 bases, with 8 bases of the junction left unmatched. There are 14 residues in the CDR3. Germline CDR1 and CDR2: SEHNR and FQNEAQ (reference sequence). The CDR3 bases are TGTGCCAGCAGTACTCAGGGGGCAGGGACTGAAGCTTTCTTT. Encoded protein: CASSTQGAGTEAFF.

This clonotype was observed a few times. The V call is TRBV12-3 or TRBV12-4, the J call TRBJ2-1; D remains unclear. The CDR3 contains 13 residues. The V end was cut by 6 bases, the J end by 1 base, with 7 bases between. CDR3 coding DNA: TGTGCCAGCAGCCCATTATCCTACAATGAGCAGTTCTTC. It translates to CASSPLSYNEQFF.

The chain employs TRBV7-2 and TRBJ2-3; TRBD2 matches 8 bases. Germline V lookup: CDR1 SGHTA, CDR2 FQGNSA. V dropped 6 bases and J dropped 7; count of bases not matched to a gene: 12. This CDR3 comprises 15 residues. This CDR3 is CASSSDRGGYHTQYF. Written as DNA, the CDR3 is TGTGCCAGCAGTTCTGACCGGGGGGGGTATCATACGCAGTATTTT.

This clonotype was observed a few times. The chain recombines TRBV27 with TRBJ1-2, with D unclear. V shed 10 bases and J shed 1 base, with 13 bases lying between them. Per germline, CDR1 MNHEY and CDR2 SMNVEV (reference sequence). This CDR3 has 13 residues. The CDR3 loop reads CATSSGYNYGYTF. The CDR3 DNA sequence: TGTGCCACCTCTTCGGGGTATAACTATGGCTACACCTTC.

The chain uses TRBV29-1 and TRBJ2-3; TRBD1 might be the D (6 bases). This CDR3 is 15 amino acids long. Trimming pared 4 bases from V and 2 bases from J, leaving 16 bases between. Germline V lookup: CDR1 SQVTM, CDR2 ANQGSEA. For the CDR3, the DNA is TGCAGCGTTGGGAGTCAGGGGCGGAACACAGATACGCAGTATTTT. Protein sequence: CSVGSQGRNTDTQYF.

Only a few counts were recorded for this clonotype. The rearrangement links TRBV28 to TRBJ2-1; unclear D gene. CDR1 is MDHEN, CDR2 SYDVKM, per germline. The CDR3 is made up of 11 amino acids. The V end lost 5 bases, the J end lost 8 bases, and 7 bases lay between the germline ends. The CDR3: CASSEWYEQFF. Here the CDR3 DNA reads TGTGCCAGCAGTGAGTGGTATGAGCAGTTCTTC.

The J gene is TRBJ1-1, the V gene TRBV7-2, with a weak D call TRBD1 (6 bases). Germline-derived CDR1 and CDR2 are SGHTA and FQGNSA. The CDR3 spans 15 residues. The V and J ends lost 3 bases and 3 bases respectively, with 14 bases between them. The CDR3: CASSFSAGVYTEAFF. In DNA, the CDR3 is TGTGCCAGCAGCTTTTCGGCAGGGGTTTACACTGAAGCTTTCTTT.

This clonotype was observed a few times. The chain is built from TRBV7-9 and TRBJ2-4, with 7 bases aligning to TRBD1. The ends lost 6 bases at V and 4 bases at J; junction bases unmatched: 9. The CDR3 is 15 residues long. Looked up from germline, CDR1 is SEHNR and CDR2 is FQNEAQ (reference sequence). CDR3 in DNA: TGTGCCAGCAGACCACAGGGGAACCTAAAAAACATTCAGTACTTC. This encodes CASRPQGNLKNIQYF.

The chain has TRBV6-6 and TRBJ1-2, with D uncertain. The V end was cut by 6 bases, the J end by 2 bases, with 7 bases between. The CDR3 length is 12 residues. Germline V gene lookup returns CDR1 MNHNY and CDR2 SVGAGI (reference sequence). The CDR3 DNA sequence: TGTGCCAGCAGCCCGTACAACTATGGCTACACCTTC. This sequence encodes CASSPYNYGYTF.

This clonotype was detected a few times. The genes are TRBV7-2 and TRBJ1-2; D perhaps matches TRBD1 (5 bases). The germline V gene encodes CDR1 SGHTA and CDR2 FQGNSA. The CDR3 loop spans 14 amino acids. The V end lost 2 bases, the J end lost 10 bases, and 17 bases lay between the germline ends. The CDR3 region has the DNA TGTGCCAGCAGCTTAAACGGGGCAGGGCAAGACTACACCTTC. As protein: CASSLNGAGQDYTF.

Only a few counts were recorded for this clonotype. This sequence joins TRBV6-5 and TRBJ2-7; D is possibly TRBD2 (5 bases). The germline V gene has CDR1 MNHEY and CDR2 SVGAGI. The ends were cut back, 6 bases at V and 2 bases at J, with 14 bases in the middle. This CDR3 spans 14 amino acids. CDR3 loop: CASSPLRTPYEQYV. The CDR3 DNA follows: TGTGCCAGCAGCCCTCTGCGGACTCCCTACGAGCAGTACGTC.

This clonotype turned up a few times. J is TRBJ1-5 and V is TRBV12-5; possible D gene TRBD1, 5 bases. The CDR3 consists of 19 residues. The V end was cut by 0 bases, the J end by 2 bases, with 20 bases between. CDR1 is LGHNT and CDR2 is FRNRAP in the germline V gene. The CDR3 sequence is CASGLVSRGLRVGNQPQHF. DNA for the CDR3: TGTGCTAGTGGTTTGGTAAGCCGGGGCCTCCGGGTGGGCAATCAGCCCCAGCATTTT.